These 3 T cell receptor beta chains were all obtained from the same sample, sequenced in a study of spatial heterogeneity in lung cancer. Study-level points and caveats: Tumor mutation count correlated with how many alpha and beta TCRs expanded intratumorally.

The antigens for these receptors are not known. As to time point: sample taken at primary tumor resection. TCRdb recomputed calls from the 5' RACE reads with MiXCR, one row per CDR3 protein. The sample yields fewer than 30,000 distinct CDR3 sequences, under 8.5% seen once. This specimen consisted of lung tumor tissue, obtained at surgery. Receptors originate from a male donor with early-stage non-small cell lung cancer.

In its sample, this clonotype was seen many times. This rearrangement joins TRBV9 to TRBJ2-3; unclear D gene. This CDR3 region has 15 residues. Trimming took 3 bases from V and 8 from J, leaving 19 bases between them. CDR1 is SGDLS, CDR2 YYNGEE, per germline. The CDR3 sequence is CASSARETPLSTQYF. CDR3 DNA: TGTGCCAGCAGCGCTCGAGAGACCCCGCTGAGTACGCAGTATTTT.

This clonotype came up many times. A read error may produce the germline difference seen at one junction end. The CDR3 sequence is CSASTYTQYF. The CDR3 coding sequence is TGCAGTGCTTCCACATATACGCAGTATTTT. The rearrangement joins TRBV20-1 to TRBJ2-3; no clear D. CDR3 size: 10 residues. CDR1 and CDR2 (germline): DFQATT, SNEGSKA (reference sequence).

The chain joins TRBV20-1 to TRBJ1-2; 8 bases match TRBD1. This CDR3 contains 14 residues. Germline assignment: CDR1 DFQATT and CDR2 SNEGSKA (reference sequence). The V gene end was trimmed by 3 bases and the J gene end by 8 bases; junction bases not matched to a gene: 11. CDR3 coding DNA: TGCAGTGCTAGCCGAAGACAGGGGTCCGAAGGCTACACCTTC. Its protein product is CSASRRQGSEGYTF.